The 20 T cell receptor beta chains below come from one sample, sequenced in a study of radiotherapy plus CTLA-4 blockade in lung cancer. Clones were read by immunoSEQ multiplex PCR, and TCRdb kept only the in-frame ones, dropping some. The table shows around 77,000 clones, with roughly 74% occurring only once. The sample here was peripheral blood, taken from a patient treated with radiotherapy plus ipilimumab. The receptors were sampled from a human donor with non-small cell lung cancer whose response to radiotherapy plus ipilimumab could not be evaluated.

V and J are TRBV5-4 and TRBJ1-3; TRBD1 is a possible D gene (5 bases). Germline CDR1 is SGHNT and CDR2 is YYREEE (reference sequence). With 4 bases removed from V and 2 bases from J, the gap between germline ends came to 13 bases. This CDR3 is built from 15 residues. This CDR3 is CASSGGGGAGNTIYF. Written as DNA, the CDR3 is TGTGCCAGCAGCGGGGGAGGTGGCGCTGGAAACACCATATATTTT.

CDR3 sequence: CASSQVAGVTDTQYF. The CDR3 DNA follows: TGTGCCAGCAGTCAGGTAGCGGGGGTCACAGATACGCAGTATTTT. The chain carries TRBV6-5 and TRBJ2-3, with 9 bases aligning to TRBD2. J gave up 2 bases and V 5 bases, and 5 bases lay outside the gene matches. CDR1 is MNHEY, CDR2 SVGAGI, per germline. This CDR3 spans 15 amino acids.

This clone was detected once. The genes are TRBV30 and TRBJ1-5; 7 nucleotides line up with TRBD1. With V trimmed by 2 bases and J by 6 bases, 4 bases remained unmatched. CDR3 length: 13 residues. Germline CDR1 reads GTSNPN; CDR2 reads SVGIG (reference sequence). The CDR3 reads CAWSTGVVQPQHF. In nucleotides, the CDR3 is TGTGCCTGGAGTACAGGGGTTGTTCAGCCCCAGCATTTT.

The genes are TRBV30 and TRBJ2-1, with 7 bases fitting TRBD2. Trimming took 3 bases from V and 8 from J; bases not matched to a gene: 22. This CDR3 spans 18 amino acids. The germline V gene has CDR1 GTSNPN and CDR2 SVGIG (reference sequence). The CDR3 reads CAWRTRSAGVPRRHEQFF. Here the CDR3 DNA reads TGTGCCTGGAGAACTAGGTCGGCGGGAGTCCCTCGAAGGCATGAGCAGTTCTTC.

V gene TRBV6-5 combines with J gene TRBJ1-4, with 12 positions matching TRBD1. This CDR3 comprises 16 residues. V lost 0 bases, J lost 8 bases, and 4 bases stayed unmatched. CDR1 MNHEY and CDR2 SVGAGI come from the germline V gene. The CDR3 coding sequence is TGTGCCAGCAGTTACTCTGGGACAGGGGGCCTAGAAAAACTGTTTTTT. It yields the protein CASSYSGTGGLEKLFF.

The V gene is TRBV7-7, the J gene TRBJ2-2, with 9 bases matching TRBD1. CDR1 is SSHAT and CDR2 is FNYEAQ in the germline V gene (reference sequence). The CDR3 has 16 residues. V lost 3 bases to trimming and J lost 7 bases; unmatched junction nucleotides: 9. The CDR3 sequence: CASSFAGTGTGGELFF. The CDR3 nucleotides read TGTGCCAGCAGCTTTGCCGGGACAGGGACGGGCGGGGAGCTGTTTTTT. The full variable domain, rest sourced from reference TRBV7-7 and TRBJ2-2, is GAGVSQSPRYKVTKRGQDVTLRCDPISSHATLYWYQQALGQGPEFLTYFNYEAQPDKSGLPSDRFSAERPEGSISTLTIQRTEQRDSAMYRCASSFAGTGTGGELFFGEGSRLTVL.

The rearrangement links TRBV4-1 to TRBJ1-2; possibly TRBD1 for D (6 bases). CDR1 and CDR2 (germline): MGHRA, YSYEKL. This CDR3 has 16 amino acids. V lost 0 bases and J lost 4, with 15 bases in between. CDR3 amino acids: CASSQDPGGLGYGYTF. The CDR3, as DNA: TGCGCCAGCAGCCAAGATCCGGGGGGCTTGGGCTATGGCTACACCTTC.

Here the CDR3 reads CASSVRGGQGIAYEQYF. In nucleotides, the CDR3 is TGTGCCAGCAGCGTTAGGGGGGGACAGGGGATTGCCTACGAGCAGTACTTC. The chain joins TRBV11-2 to TRBJ2-7; TRBD1 matches 10 bases. The CDR3 loop spans 17 amino acids. Per the germline V gene, CDR1 is SGHAT and CDR2 is FQNNGV. V was pared by 5 bases and J by 2 bases, with 12 bases of the junction left unmatched.

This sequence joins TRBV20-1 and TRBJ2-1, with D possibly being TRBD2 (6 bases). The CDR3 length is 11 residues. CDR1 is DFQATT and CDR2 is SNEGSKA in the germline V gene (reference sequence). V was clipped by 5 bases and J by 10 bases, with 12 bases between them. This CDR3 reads CSAGPLAEQFF. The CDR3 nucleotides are TGCAGTGCTGGGCCGCTAGCGGAGCAGTTCTTC.

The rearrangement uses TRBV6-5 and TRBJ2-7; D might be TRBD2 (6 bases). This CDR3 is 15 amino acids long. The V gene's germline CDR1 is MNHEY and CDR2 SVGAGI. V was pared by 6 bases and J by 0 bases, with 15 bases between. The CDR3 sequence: CASRGPWRGSYEQYF. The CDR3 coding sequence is TGTGCCAGCAGAGGTCCCTGGCGGGGCTCCTACGAGCAGTACTTC.

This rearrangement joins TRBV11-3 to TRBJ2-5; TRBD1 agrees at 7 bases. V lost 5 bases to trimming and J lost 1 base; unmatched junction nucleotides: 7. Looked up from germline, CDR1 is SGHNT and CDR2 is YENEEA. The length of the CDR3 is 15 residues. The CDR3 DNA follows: TGTGCCAGCAGCATCGGGACAGAATCCCAAGAGACCCAGTACTTC. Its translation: CASSIGTESQETQYF.

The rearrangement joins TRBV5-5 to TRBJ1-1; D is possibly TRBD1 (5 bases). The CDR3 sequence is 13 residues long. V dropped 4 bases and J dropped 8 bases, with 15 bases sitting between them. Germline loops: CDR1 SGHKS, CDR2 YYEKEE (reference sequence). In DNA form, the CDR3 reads TGTGCCAGCAGCGCAGACGACAGAACCGAAGCTTTCTTT. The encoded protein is CASSADDRTEAFF.

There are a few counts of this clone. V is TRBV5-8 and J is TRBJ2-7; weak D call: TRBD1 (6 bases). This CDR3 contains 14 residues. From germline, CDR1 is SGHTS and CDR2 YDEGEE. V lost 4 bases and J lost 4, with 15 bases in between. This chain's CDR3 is CASSMWGLRYEQYF. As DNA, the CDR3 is TGTGCCAGCAGCATGTGGGGGCTCAGGTACGAGCAGTACTTC.

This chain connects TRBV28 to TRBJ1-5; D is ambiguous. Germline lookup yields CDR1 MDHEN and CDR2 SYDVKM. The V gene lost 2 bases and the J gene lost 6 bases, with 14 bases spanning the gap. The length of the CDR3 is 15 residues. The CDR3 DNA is TGTGCCAGCAGTTTAAGGGCAGTAGCGACTCAGCCCCAGCATTTT. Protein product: CASSLRAVATQPQHF. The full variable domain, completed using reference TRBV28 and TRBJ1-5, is DVKVTQSSRYLVKRTGEKVFLECVQDMDHENMFWYRQDPGLGLRLIYFSYDVKMKEKGDIPEGYSVSREKKERFSLILESASTNQTSMYLCASSLRAVATQPQHFGDGTRLSIL.

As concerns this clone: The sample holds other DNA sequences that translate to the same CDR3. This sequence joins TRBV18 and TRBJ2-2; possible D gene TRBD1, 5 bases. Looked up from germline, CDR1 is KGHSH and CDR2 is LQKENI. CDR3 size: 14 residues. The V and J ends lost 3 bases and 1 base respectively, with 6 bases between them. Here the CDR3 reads CASSPQGNTGELFF. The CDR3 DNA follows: TGTGCCAGCTCACCTCAGGGGAACACCGGGGAGCTGTTTTTT.

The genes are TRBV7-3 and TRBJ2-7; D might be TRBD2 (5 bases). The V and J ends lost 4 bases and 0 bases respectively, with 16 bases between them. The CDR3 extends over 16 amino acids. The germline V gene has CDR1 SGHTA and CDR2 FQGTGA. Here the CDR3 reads CASSSTSGNNSYEQYF. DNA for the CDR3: TGTGCCAGCAGCTCTACGTCCGGGAACAACTCCTACGAGCAGTACTTC.

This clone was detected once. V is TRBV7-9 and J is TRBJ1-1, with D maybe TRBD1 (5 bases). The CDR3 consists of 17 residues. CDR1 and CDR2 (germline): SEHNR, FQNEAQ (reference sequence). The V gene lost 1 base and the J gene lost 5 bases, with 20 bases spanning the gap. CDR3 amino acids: CASSLELYRDGGTEAFF. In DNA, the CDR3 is TGTGCCAGCAGCTTAGAGCTCTACCGGGACGGGGGAACTGAAGCTTTCTTT.

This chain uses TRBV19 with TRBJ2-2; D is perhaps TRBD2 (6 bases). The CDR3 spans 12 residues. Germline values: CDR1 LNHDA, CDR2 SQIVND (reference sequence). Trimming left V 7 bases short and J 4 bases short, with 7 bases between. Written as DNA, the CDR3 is TGTGCCAGTATCGGGAGCACCGGGGAGCTGTTTTTT. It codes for CASIGSTGELFF.

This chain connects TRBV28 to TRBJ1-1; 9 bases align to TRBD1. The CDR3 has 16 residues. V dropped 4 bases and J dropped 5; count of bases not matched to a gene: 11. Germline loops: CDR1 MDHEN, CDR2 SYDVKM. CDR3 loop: CASSSGMGQGGTEAFF. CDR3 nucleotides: TGTGCCAGCAGTTCGGGTATGGGACAGGGCGGGACTGAAGCTTTCTTT.

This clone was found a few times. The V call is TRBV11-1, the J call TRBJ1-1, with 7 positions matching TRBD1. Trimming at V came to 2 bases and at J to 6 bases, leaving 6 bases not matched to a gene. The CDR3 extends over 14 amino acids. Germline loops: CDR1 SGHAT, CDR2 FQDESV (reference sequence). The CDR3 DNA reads TGTGCCAGCAGCTTATTGTACAGGGGAGCTGAAGCTTTCTTT. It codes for CASSLLYRGAEAFF.